This TCR beta chain derives from a study of blood T cell repertoires in COVID-19. Germline V gives CDR1 SQVTM, CDR2 ANQGSEA. The CDR3 extends over 15 amino acids. V was pared by 1 base and J by 2 bases, with 13 bases between. The table came from immunoSEQ multiplex PCR; TCRdb's copy has only in-frame clones and leaves some out. The sample includes about 200,000 clones, around four fifths seen only once; the top ten take 6.5% to 7%. In this sample, this clone turned up once. This receptor was identified in a human donor with acute or convalescent COVID-19. The donor label of this sample is uncertain. The chain carries TRBV29-1 and TRBJ2-3; a weak D match, TRBD2 (6 bases). Sequencing input: peripheral blood. Written as DNA, the CDR3 is TGCAGCGTTGAAGGTAGCGGAAGCCTCACAGATACGCAGTATTTT. This translates into CSVEGSGSLTDTQYF.